This entry describes one T cell receptor beta chain. Its antigen is currently unknown. The sample is drawn from a study of OX40 agonist ivuxolimab in advanced cancers. Study summary: Of mixed ages from about 23 to 79 and averaging roughly 66 years, the group was roughly 85% male. Study-wide results and caveats: Antigen specificity was not determined for the expanded peripheral T cells. The study found that CD8+ T cells averaged more expanded clones than CD4+.

The CDR3 covers 13 residues. CDR1 is SQVTM, CDR2 ANQGSEA, per germline. V lost 6 bases, J lost 6 bases, and 8 bases stayed unmatched. Patients who had autoimmune disease history or got systemic immunosuppression were left out. Profiling relied on immunoSEQ multiplex PCR, and the TCRdb table lists in-frame clones only, not all of them. Of tens of thousands of clones listed, about 89% are singletons. J is TRBJ2-4 and V is TRBV29-1, with TRBD2 identical over 7 bases. The specimen comprised CD4+ or CD8+ T cells sorted from blood, sampled in a trial of the OX40 agonist ivuxolimab. This sequence originates from an adult with an advanced solid tumor such as melanoma, head and neck, liver or kidney cancer. CDR3 protein: CSVFGEGGNIQYF. The CDR3, as DNA: TGCAGCGTCTTCGGGGAGGGCGGAAACATTCAGTACTTC.